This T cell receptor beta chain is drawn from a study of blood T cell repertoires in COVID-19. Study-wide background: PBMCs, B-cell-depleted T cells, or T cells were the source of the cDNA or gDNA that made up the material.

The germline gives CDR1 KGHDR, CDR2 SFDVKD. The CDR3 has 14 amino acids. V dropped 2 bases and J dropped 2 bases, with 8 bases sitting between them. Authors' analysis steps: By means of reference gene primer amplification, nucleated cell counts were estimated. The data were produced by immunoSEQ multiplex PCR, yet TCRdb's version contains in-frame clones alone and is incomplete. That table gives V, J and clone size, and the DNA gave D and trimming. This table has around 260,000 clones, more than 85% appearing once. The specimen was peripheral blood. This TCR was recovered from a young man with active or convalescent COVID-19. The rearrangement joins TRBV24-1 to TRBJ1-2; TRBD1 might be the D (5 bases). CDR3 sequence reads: CATSDSGQNYGYTF. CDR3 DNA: TGTGCCACCAGTGATTCAGGGCAGAACTATGGCTACACCTTC.